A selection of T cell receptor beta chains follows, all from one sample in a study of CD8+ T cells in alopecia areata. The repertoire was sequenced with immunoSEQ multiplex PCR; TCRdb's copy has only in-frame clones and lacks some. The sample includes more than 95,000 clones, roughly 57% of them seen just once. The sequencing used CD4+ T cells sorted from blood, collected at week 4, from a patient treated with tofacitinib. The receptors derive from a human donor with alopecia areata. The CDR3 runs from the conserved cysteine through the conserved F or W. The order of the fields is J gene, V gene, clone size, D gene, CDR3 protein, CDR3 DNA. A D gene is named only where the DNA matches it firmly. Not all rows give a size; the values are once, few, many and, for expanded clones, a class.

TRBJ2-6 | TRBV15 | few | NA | CATSRDTGANVLTF | TGTGCCACCAGCAGAGATACCGGGGCCAACGTCCTGACTTTC
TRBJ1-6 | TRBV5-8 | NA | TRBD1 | CASSLEGQGLTPLHF | TGTGCCAGCAGCTTGGAGGGACAGGGACTCACACCCCTCCACTTT
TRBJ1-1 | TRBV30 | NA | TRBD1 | CAWGTGTEAFF | TGTGCCTGGGGGACAGGGACTGAAGCTTTCTTT
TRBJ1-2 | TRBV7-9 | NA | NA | CASQPDTF | TGTGCCAGCCAACCCGACACCTTC
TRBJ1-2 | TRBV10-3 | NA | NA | CAISDGRQGNYGYTF | TGTGCCATCAGTGACGGGCGACAAGGAAACTATGGCTACACCTTC
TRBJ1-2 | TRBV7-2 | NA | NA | CASSIRTVANYGYTF | TGTGCCAGCAGCATCCGGACAGTAGCTAACTATGGCTACACCTTC
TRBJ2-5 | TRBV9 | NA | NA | CASSVGGPPGETQYF | TGTGCCAGCAGCGTTGGGGGGCCCCCGGGGGAGACCCAGTACTTC
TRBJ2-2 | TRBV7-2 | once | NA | CASSLVAANTGELFF | TGTGCCAGCAGCTTAGTAGCGGCGAACACCGGGGAGCTGTTTTTT
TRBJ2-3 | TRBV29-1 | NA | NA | CSVGSSASTDTQYF | TGCAGCGTTGGGTCTTCAGCTAGCACAGATACGCAGTATTTT
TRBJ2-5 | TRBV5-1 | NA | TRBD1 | CASRTGTEETQYF | TGCGCCAGCAGGACCGGGACAGAAGAGACCCAGTACTTC
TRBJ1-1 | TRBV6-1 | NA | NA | CASSEQGNTEAFF | TGTGCCAGCAGTGAACAGGGGAACACTGAAGCTTTCTTT
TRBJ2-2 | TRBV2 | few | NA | CASSPGLDTGELFF | TGTGCCAGCAGCCCAGGGTTGGACACCGGGGAGCTGTTTTTT
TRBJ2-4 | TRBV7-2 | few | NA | CASSIDLAKNIQYF | TGTGCCAGCAGCATCGACCTAGCCAAAAACATTCAGTACTTC
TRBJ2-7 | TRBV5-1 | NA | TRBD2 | CASKSSGGTSSYEQYF | TGCGCCAGCAAGTCTAGCGGGGGAACGAGCTCCTACGAGCAGTACTTC
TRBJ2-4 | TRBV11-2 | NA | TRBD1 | CASSRPGTAKNIQYF | TGTGCCAGCAGCCGCCCTGGGACAGCAAAAAACATTCAGTACTTC
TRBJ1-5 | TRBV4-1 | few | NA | CASSQARVGQPQHF | TGCGCCAGCAGCCAAGCCCGGGTTGGTCAGCCCCAGCATTTT
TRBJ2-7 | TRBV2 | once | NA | CASSEEVTYEQYF | TGTGCCAGCAGTGAAGAGGTAACCTACGAGCAGTACTTC
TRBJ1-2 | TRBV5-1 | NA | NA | CASTVDLESANYGYTF | TGCGCCAGCACCGTGGACTTGGAGTCGGCTAACTATGGCTACACCTTC
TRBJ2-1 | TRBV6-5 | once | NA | CASSSPRGEQFF | TGTGCCAGCTCTTCGCCCCGGGGAGAGCAGTTCTTC
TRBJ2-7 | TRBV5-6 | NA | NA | CASGRNSYEQYF | TGTGCCAGCGGGAGGAACAGCTACGAGCAGTACTTC
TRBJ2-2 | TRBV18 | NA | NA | CASSPYSPEGTNTGELFF | TGTGCCAGCTCACCATACAGCCCGGAAGGAACGAACACCGGGGAGCTGTTTTTT
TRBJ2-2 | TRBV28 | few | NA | CASTPAWNTGELFF | TGTGCCAGCACCCCGGCTTGGAACACCGGGGAGCTGTTTTTT
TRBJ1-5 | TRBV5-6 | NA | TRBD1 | CASSLQGLGNQPQHF | TGTGCCAGCAGTTTACAGGGGTTGGGGAATCAGCCCCAGCATTTT
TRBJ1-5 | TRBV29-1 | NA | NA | CSVGSYEGQPQHF | TGCAGCGTTGGTTCTTATGAGGGTCAGCCCCAGCATTTT
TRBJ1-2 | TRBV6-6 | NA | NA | CASSGGDGYTF | TGTGCCAGCAGCGGTGGGGATGGCTACACCTTC
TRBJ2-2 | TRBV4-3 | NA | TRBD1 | CASSLNSPGQVTGELFF | TGCGCCAGCAGCCTAAACTCACCGGGACAGGTCACCGGGGAGCTGTTTTTT
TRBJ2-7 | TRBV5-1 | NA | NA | CASSPTGDNYEQYF | TGCGCCAGCAGCCCGACCGGCGACAACTACGAGCAGTACTTC
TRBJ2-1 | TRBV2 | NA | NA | CASKRQYNEQFF | TGTGCCAGCAAGCGACAATACAATGAGCAGTTCTTC
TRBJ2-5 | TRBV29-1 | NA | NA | CSVASPTQETQYF | TGCAGCGTTGCCAGCCCAACCCAAGAGACCCAGTACTTC
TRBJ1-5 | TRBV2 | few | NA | CASSEGRSAQHF | TGTGCCAGCAGTGAAGGGCGTTCGGCCCAGCATTTT
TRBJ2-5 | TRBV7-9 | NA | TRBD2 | CASSLDAGGLGETQYF | TGTGCCAGCAGCTTAGACGCGGGGGGGCTTGGAGAGACCCAGTACTTC
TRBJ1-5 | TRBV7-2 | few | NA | CASSLSAGGAQHF | TGTGCCAGCAGCTTATCTGCGGGTGGGGCCCAGCATTTT
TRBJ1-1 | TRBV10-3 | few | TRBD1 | CATQWGQVGTEAFF | TGTGCCACACAATGGGGACAGGTCGGGACTGAAGCTTTCTTT
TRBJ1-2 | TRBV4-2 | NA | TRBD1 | CASSQGQGDLFGYTF | TGTGCCAGCAGCCAAGGACAGGGGGATTTATTTGGCTACACCTTC
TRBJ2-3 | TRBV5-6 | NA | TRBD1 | CASQIAGGGSTDTQYF | TGTGCCAGCCAAATAGCAGGGGGCGGCAGCACAGATACGCAGTATTTT
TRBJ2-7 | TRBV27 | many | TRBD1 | CASSSAGRGQGDSYEQYF | TGTGCCAGCAGTTCCGCGGGCCGCGGACAGGGGGATTCCTACGAGCAGTACTTC
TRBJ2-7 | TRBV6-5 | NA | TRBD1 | CASSRQGPTYEQYF | TGTGCCAGCAGCAGACAGGGGCCCACCTACGAGCAGTACTTC
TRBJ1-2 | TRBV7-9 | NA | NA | CASSLTENYGYTF | TGTGCCAGCAGCTTGACAGAAAACTATGGCTACACCTTC
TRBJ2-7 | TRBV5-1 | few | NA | CASSLGGRETQYF | TGCGCCAGCAGCTTGGGGGGCAGGGAGACGCAGTACTTC
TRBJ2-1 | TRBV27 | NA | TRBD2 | CASSVLAGGRPYNEQFF | TGTGCCAGCAGTGTTCTAGCGGGAGGAAGGCCCTACAATGAGCAGTTCTTC
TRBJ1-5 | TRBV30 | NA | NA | CAWSAVNQPQHF | TGTGCCTGGAGTGCGGTCAATCAGCCCCAGCATTTT
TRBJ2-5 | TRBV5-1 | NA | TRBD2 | CASSRSAGEETQYF | TGCGCCAGCAGCCGATCAGCGGGGGAAGAGACCCAGTACTTC
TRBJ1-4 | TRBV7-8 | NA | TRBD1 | CACQDGQGDEKLFF | TGTGCCTGCCAGGATGGACAGGGCGATGAAAAACTGTTTTTT
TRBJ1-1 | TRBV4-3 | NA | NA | CASSQEFIRGGAEAFF | TGCGCCAGCAGCCAAGAGTTCATTCGGGGTGGGGCTGAAGCTTTCTTT
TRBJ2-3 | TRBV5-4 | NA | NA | CASSATDGIPDTQYF | TGTGCCAGCAGCGCGACCGACGGAATTCCAGATACGCAGTATTTT
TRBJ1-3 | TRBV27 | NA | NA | CASRDRATSGNTIYF | TGTGCCAGCAGGGATAGGGCCACCTCTGGAAACACCATATATTTT
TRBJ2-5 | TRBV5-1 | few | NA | CASSLGGSGSQETQYF | TGCGCCAGCAGCTTGGGCGGTTCCGGCAGTCAAGAGACCCAGTACTTC
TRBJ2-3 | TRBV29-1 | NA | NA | CSVGVRTDTQYF | TGCAGCGTTGGGGTTAGAACAGATACGCAGTATTTT
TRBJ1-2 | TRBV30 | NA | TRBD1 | CAWSIRDRGQDGYTF | TGTGCCTGGAGCATCCGGGACAGGGGGCAGGATGGCTACACCTTC
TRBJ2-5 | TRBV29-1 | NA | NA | CSGSTGQETQYF | TGCAGCGGAAGTACAGGGCAAGAGACCCAGTACTTC
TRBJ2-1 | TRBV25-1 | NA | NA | CASSEYSRISGNEQFF | TGTGCCAGCAGTGAATATAGCCGTATATCGGGCAATGAGCAGTTCTTC
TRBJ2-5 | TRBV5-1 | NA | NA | CASSLDGRAGETQYF | TGCGCCAGCAGCTTGGATGGCAGGGCTGGGGAGACCCAGTACTTC
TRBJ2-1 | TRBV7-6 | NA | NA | CASSLARGNEQFF | TGTGCCAGCAGCTTAGCGCGGGGCAATGAGCAGTTCTTC
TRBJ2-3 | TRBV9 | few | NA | CASSVAGVDTQYF | TGTGCCAGCAGCGTCGCAGGGGTAGATACGCAGTATTTT
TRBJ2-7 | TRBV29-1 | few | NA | CSVKGAVEQYF | TGCAGCGTTAAAGGAGCCGTCGAGCAGTACTTC
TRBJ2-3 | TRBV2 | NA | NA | CASNLPPSTDTQYF | TGTGCCAGCAACCTTCCACCGAGCACAGATACGCAGTATTTT
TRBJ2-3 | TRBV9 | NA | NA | CASSLTGISTDTQYF | TGTGCCAGCAGCTTGACGGGGATAAGCACAGATACGCAGTATTTT